The present T cell receptor beta chain was sequenced within a study of cytomegalovirus exposure and HLA in healthy donors (TCRdb year 2017). With respect to the entire study: An earlier analysis of roughly 570 of the donors reported 250 to 300 Gb of sequence data and 117 million unique TCR beta sequences obtained from around 180 million T cells. An early release covering some 640 HLA-typed donors comprised roughly 300 gigabases of sequencing data and roughly 85 million unique TCR sequences. Of the roughly 420 genotyped donors, less than 85% were placed in the genetic ancestry cluster associated with self-reported Caucasian donors. The study aimed to test whether signatures of past pathogen exposure could be identified by cataloging public T cell receptors. The T cell repertoires of under 750 subjects were profiled by immunosequencing and related to cytomegalovirus serostatus. In addition to the first cohort of approximately 670 subjects, a separate validation cohort of 130 or so different subjects was used. High-throughput TCR immunosequencing, statistical association of individual TCRs with disease status, and machine learning were combined to predict cytomegalovirus infection status. To study patterns of TCR occurrence, a later analysis re-analyzed previously published TCR beta repertoires from 650 to 750 donors and added high-resolution HLA genotyping. Rather than using new phenotypic data, the later analysis identified candidate immune exposures from TCR beta sequences and from how often those sequences occurred across donors. An earlier analysis of fewer than 700 of the donors applied high-throughput TCR beta sequencing to assess whether each TCR beta V gene segment acted as functional or pseudogenic. Donor age, sex, ethnicity and CMV serostatus were compiled alongside the repertoire data. In a later genetic analysis, genome-wide SNP genotypes for 398 of the 666 donors were used, and that subset was treated as a discovery cohort. All discovery cohort repertoires had been generated on a single sequencing platform. Class I and class II HLA loci were covered by the typing at four-digit resolution. The number of typed donors differed by locus: about 629-630 for A, B, C, DRB1 and DQB1; some 540 for DQA1; 606 for DPA1; and some 470 for DPB1. Because of strong linkage in the cohort, roughly 5 DR-DQ haplotypes were treated as single units for association and clustering. Across approximately 420 genotyped donors of the cohort, an average of approximately 240,000 unique TCR beta nucleotide sequences per donor were sequenced, and 15% to 20% of those sequences were non-productive. Overall results and qualifications from the work: Linkage disequilibrium might explain the correlated functional status among segregating V segments, but an unknown experimental factor could not be ruled out. For the cohort, immune exposure information was limited to CMV serostatus. When HLA alleles, especially DR and DQ, strongly co-occurred, TCR associations were difficult to assign to individual alleles. A cluster of highly shared sequence variants was judged likely to represent a technical artifact of the sequencing pipeline. In this cohort, only TCR beta chains were sequenced, and detectable features were limited by the absence of alpha or paired-chain data. In a later analysis, the rate of TCR association differed among HLA loci, with DRB1 alleles having the most associated TCRs and HLA-C alleles having the fewest. A later analysis found that most CMV-associated TCR beta chains appeared HLA-restricted, with HLA associations seemingly driven largely by CMV exposure. The authors suggested that the approach could potentially be extended to other disease states and immunological phenotypes. V-gene and J-gene trimming of TCR beta chains was associated with a missense DCLRE1C variant in a later genetic analysis, and the association was replicated in an independent cohort. The classifier was reported to diagnose cytomegalovirus status with high specificity and sensitivity in both the original cohort and the validation cohort. Because HLA typing was missing for some donors at each locus, association tests included only the typed subset. The earlier analysis of some 540 of the donors excluded some 15 rarely observed V segments, including chromosome 9 orphons, because counts were too low. A later genetic analysis reported fewer N-insertions in productive TCRs among donors in an Asian-associated ancestry cluster than the approximately 670-donor mean. In vitro tests confirmed that a few of the cytomegalovirus-associated TCR beta chains recognize cytomegalovirus antigens. In a later analysis, several top co-occurrence clusters were reported to appear linked to parvovirus B19, influenza, CMV and Epstein-Barr virus. Some IMGT-functional V segments, including TRBV6-2 and TRBV6-3, could not be told apart with the 87-base-pair reads, so those segments were excluded. In an earlier analysis of several hundred of the donors, most TCR beta V segments were observed in productive rearrangements about 87% or about 30% of the time, broadly matching IMGT annotations. The study listed approximately 160 TCR beta chains as associated with cytomegalovirus. A further reported finding was that TCR beta sequences accurately predicted the HLA-A and HLA-B alleles for most subjects in the first cohort. The presence/absence analyses assumed that sequencing depth was roughly uniform across donors, and that assumption may not be true. A later analysis associated about 17,000 TCR beta sequences with specific HLA alleles at a false discovery rate of 0.05. In a later analysis, HLA-associated TCR beta chains showed more clonal expansion and lower generation probabilities than non-associated chains that were equally common. Across donors, most TCR sequences were observed very rarely, whereas some public TCRs were present in many individuals.

In total, roughly 710 healthy bone marrow donors made up the cohort. All cohort members were sampled while nominally healthy, although unrecorded immune exposures were likely present. The donor was CMV seronegative and was included in the group of around 320 seronegative cohort members. A peripheral blood sample was provided by each donor, and peripheral blood mononuclear cells were used for TCR beta sequencing. Genomic DNA extraction from the blood cell samples was performed with the Qiagen DNeasy Blood Extraction Kit. Ends trimmed: V by 4 bases, J by 2 bases; bases unmatched to a gene: 7. The CDR3 goes from the cysteine to the phenylalanine over 16 residues. Of the read, only the CDR3 DNA is kept; its 48 bases are in frame from base 1. The CDR1 and CDR2 encoded by the germline V gene are MNHNS and SASEGT. Library prep was done by the immunoSEQ multiplex PCR assay. The multiplex PCR relied on a mix of 60 forward primers for TCR Vbeta segments and 13 reverse primers for TCR Jbeta segments. A multiplex PCR assay on genomic DNA amplified the CDR3 region of rearranged TCR beta genes. On the Illumina HiSeq System, the amplified TCR beta libraries were sequenced as 87-base-pair reads. Under the source paper's analysis protocol: A later analysis tallied roughly 78 million unique TCR beta chains across the 700 or so repertoires, and some 12 million of those chains were shared by two or more donors. To remove PCR and sequencing errors, raw reads were error-corrected and collapsed into unique sequences using a nearest-neighbor algorithm that merged closely related sequences. CDR3 sequences were aligned to IMGT reference sequences to assign V, D and J gene segments. Each retained sequence needed at least a six-nucleotide match to both a V gene segment and a J gene segment. Rearrangements were called productive when the CDR3 lacked stop codons and stayed in frame with V and J; all others were non-productive. CDR3 was defined according to IMGT convention as the region running from the second conserved V-encoded cysteine to the conserved J-encoded phenylalanine. The earlier analysis of about 610 of the donors excluded sequences that lacked an unambiguous match to a single V gene segment. In an earlier analysis of a few hundred of the donors, V segments were called functional above 56.7% productive rearrangements and were called segregating when the between-donor standard deviation exceeded 5%. To diagnose cytomegalovirus status from the catalog of TCR beta chain sequences, a statistical classification framework was built. In a later analysis, V and J genes were assigned by comparing TCR nucleotide sequences against IMGT/GENE-DB human TR gene sequences. Using the TCRdist pipeline, a later analysis assigned CDR3 sequences along with most-parsimonious VDJ recombination scenarios. A later analysis defined each TCR beta chain by its CDR3 amino acid sequence plus V-gene family, and excluded reads lacking a unique V-gene family. To address suspected cross-contamination and a sequencing artifact, a later analysis removed around 600 highly shared, low-generation-probability nucleotide sequences. A later analysis calculated a clonal expansion index for each public chain from normalized within-repertoire ranks of inferred template counts. A later analysis computed generation probabilities with a VDJ recombination model fitted to out-of-frame rearrangements, and checked the results against IGoR. In a later analysis, TCR-TCR, TCR-HLA and TCR-CMV co-occurrence was scored with hypergeometric tests, and a repertoire-size bias correction was applied to TCR pairs. A later analysis estimated false discovery rates by permuting HLA or CMV assignments 20 times. In a later analysis, co-occurring TCRs were grouped using DBSCAN, and TCRdist sequence similarity was added for clustering within HLA-allele-positive subsets. Repertoires with fewer than 30,000 or more than 120,000 public chains, plus five repertoires with anomalous nucleotide sharing, were excluded from co-occurrence clustering. Imported from immuneACCESS, the table was reduced by TCRdb to in-frame sequences with V and J called. These copies leave out some clones; in studies compared against another copy, an unresolved V gene accounts for under half, and the cause of the remainder is not known. The D gene and trimming were derived from the DNA, and the V and J assignments and clone size from that table. The sample table holds about 58,000 clones. The leading ten clones occupy approximately 2.1% of the sample.

Details on this clone: This clone's antigen is unknown.

The sequencing input was PBMCs. This chain is built from TRBV6-1 and TRBJ2-1, with 8 bases aligning to TRBD1. The source of this sequence is a young woman in good health and CMV-seronegative. The CDR3 sequence is CASSGKRDRPYNEQFF. The bases read TGTGCCAGCAGTGGTAAACGGGACAGGCCCTACAATGAGCAGTTCTTC.